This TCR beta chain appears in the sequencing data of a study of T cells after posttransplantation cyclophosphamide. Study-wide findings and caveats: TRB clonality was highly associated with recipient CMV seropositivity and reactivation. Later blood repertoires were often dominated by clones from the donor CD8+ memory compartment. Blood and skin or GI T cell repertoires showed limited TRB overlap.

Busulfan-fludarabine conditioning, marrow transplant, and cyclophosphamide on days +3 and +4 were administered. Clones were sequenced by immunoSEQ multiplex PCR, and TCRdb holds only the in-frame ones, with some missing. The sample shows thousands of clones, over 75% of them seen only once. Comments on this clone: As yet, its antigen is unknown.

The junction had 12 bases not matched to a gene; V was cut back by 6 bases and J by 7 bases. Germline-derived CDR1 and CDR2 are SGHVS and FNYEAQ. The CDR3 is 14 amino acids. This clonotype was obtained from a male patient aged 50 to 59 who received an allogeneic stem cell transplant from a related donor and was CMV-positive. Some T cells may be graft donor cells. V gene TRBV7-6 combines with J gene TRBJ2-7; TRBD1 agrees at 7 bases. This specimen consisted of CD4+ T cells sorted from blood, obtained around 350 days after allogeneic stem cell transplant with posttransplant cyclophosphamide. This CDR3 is CASSSGTGVREQYF. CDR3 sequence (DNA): TGTGCCAGCAGTTCCGGAACAGGGGTCAGGGAGCAGTACTTC.